The 31 T cell receptor beta chains below were found in one sample sequenced in a study of T cells in Graves' hyperthyroidism and ophthalmopathy. Template material for amplifying TCR beta CDR3 regions consisted of RNA transcripts. First-round RT-PCR of the TCR CDR3 relied on the HTBI primer set. TCRdb analysed the multiplex PCR reads with MiXCR anew, one entry per CDR3 protein. The table lists fewer than 750,000 distinct CDR3 sequences, approximately 15% of them singletons, with about 4% in the top ten. The material sequenced was blood. Receptors were obtained from a middle-aged woman with Graves' ophthalmopathy.

This clonotype was recorded many times. The genes are TRBV15 and TRBJ2-7; D remains unclear. CDR3 length: 14 residues. V shed 0 bases and J shed 5 bases, with 11 bases lying between them. Germline values: CDR1 LNHNV, CDR2 YYDKDF (reference sequence). The CDR3 coding sequence is TGTGCCACCAGCAGAGATCGGGCACCAGACGAGCAGTACTTC. Its translation: CATSRDRAPDEQYF.

This clonotype was picked up many times. The chain joins TRBV7-2 to TRBJ2-7, with 7 bases lining up with TRBD2. Germline V gene sequence: CDR1 SGHTA, CDR2 FQGNSA. V dropped 4 bases and J dropped 2; count of bases not matched to a gene: 5. CDR3 length equals 14 residues. The CDR3: CASSWTSRPYEQYF. In DNA, the CDR3 is TGTGCCAGCAGCTGGACTAGTCGTCCCTACGAGCAGTACTTC. Using reference TRBV7-2 and TRBJ2-7 for the parts outside the CDR3, the full variable domain is GAGVSQSPSNKVTEKGKDVELRCDPISGHTALYWYRQSLGQGLEFLIYFQGNSAPDKSGLPSDRFSAERTGGSVSTLTIQRTQQEDSAVYLCASSWTSRPYEQYFGPGTRLTVT.

The chain links TRBV6-1 to TRBJ1-2, with D uncertain. The germline gives CDR1 MNHNS, CDR2 SASEGT. Trimming cost V 3 bases and J 4 bases, with 9 bases left between them. The CDR3 runs to 13 residues. The CDR3 region is CASSEQFLYGYTF. The CDR3 DNA is TGTGCCAGCAGTGAGCAGTTCCTCTATGGCTACACCTTC.

This clonotype was counted ten times or more. The chain has TRBV20-1 and TRBJ2-5; 13 bases map to TRBD2. V lost 5 bases to trimming and J lost 4 bases; unmatched junction nucleotides: 13. CDR1 and CDR2 from the germline V gene are DFQATT and SNEGSKA (reference sequence). This CDR3 has 17 amino acids. The chain's CDR3 is CSALQWTSGSLGETQYF. In DNA form, the CDR3 reads TGCAGTGCTCTCCAGTGGACTAGCGGGAGTCTAGGAGAGACCCAGTACTTC.

This clonotype was counted at least ten times. The chain recombines TRBV28 with TRBJ2-5, with D perhaps matching TRBD2 (7 bases). Germline CDR1 reads MDHEN; CDR2 reads SYDVKM. This CDR3 has 15 residues. Trimming pared 5 bases from V and 5 bases from J, leaving 18 bases between. CDR3 sequence (DNA): TGTGCCAGCAGTCCCTGGGGGGGGCGAGATGAGACCCAGTACTTC. Amino acid sequence: CASSPWGGRDETQYF.

This clonotype was observed many times. V is TRBV6-1 and J is TRBJ2-5; 7 bases map to TRBD1. Germline loops: CDR1 MNHNS, CDR2 SASEGT. Losses at the gene ends were 1 base for V and 2 bases for J; bases not matched to a gene: 7. There are 16 residues in the CDR3. The DNA for the CDR3 is TGTGCCAGCAGTGAAGGGACAGGAGAAAATCAAGAGACCCAGTACTTC. Translated: CASSEGTGENQETQYF.

This rearrangement joins TRBV9 to TRBJ2-4, with D possibly TRBD2 on 6 matching bases. The V gene's germline CDR1 is SGDLS and CDR2 YYNGEE. There are 15 residues in the CDR3. The V and J ends lost 0 bases and 4 bases respectively, with 11 bases between them. The CDR3 DNA is TGTGCCAGCAGCGTAGGGGGACTCGATAAAAACATTCAGTACTTC. Its translation: CASSVGGLDKNIQYF.

This clonotype was recorded once. DNA of the CDR3: TGTGCCAGCAGTCTGCTGGTCGGGGGGCAGTACTTC. It is translated as CASSLLVGGQYF. The chain links TRBV6-1 to TRBJ2-7; a possible D gene is TRBD2 (6 bases). V lost 5 bases and J 9 bases, leaving 14 bases between the germline ends. Germline CDR1 reads MNHNS; CDR2 reads SASEGT. The CDR3 runs 12 residues.

The table lists this clonotype with a few counts. The junction differs from germline at one of its ends, possibly a read error. This sequence joins TRBV5-1 and TRBJ2-7; D may correspond to TRBD1 or TRBD2 (5 bases each). From germline, CDR1 is SGHRS and CDR2 YFSETQ. There are 13 residues in the CDR3. CDR3 coding DNA: TGCGTCAGCAGCCCGGGTGGGGGATACGAGCAGTACTTC. Protein sequence: CVSSPGGGYEQYF.

The CDR3: CASSLEPGLGTGELFF. The CDR3 DNA is TGCGCCAGCAGCTTGGAGCCGGGGCTCGGGACCGGGGAGCTGTTTTTT. The V and J genes are TRBV5-1 and TRBJ2-2; D may correspond to TRBD1 or TRBD2 (5 bases each). The CDR3 totals 16 residues. Germline V CDR1 and CDR2: SGHRS, YFSETQ. The V and J ends lost 0 bases and 5 bases respectively, with 14 bases between them.

This clonotype was counted many times. The CDR3 region has the DNA TGTGCCAGCAGTTACGTTAGCTCTGGAAACACCATATATTTT. This gives the protein CASSYVSSGNTIYF. The genes are TRBV6-2 or TRBV6-3 and TRBJ1-3; no firm D call. In germline, CDR1 is MNHEY, CDR2 SVGEGT. The CDR3 totals 14 residues. V shed 2 bases and J shed 0 bases, with 5 bases lying between them.

This clonotype has at least ten counts. V usage is TRBV24-1 and J usage is TRBJ1-1, with no clear D. From germline, CDR1 is KGHDR and CDR2 SFDVKD. CDR3 length equals 11 residues. V was trimmed by 4 bases and J by 10 bases, leaving 9 bases between them. CDR3 sequence: CATSDETRAFF. The CDR3 coding sequence is TGTGCCACCAGTGACGAGACGCGAGCTTTCTTT.

Many counts were recorded for this clonotype. This chain joins TRBV6-4 and TRBJ2-7; 12 bases are a match to TRBD2. Germline V gene lookup returns CDR1 MRHNA and CDR2 SNTAGT. This CDR3 has 17 residues. With V trimmed by 7 bases and J by 2 bases, 12 bases remained unmatched. The CDR3 loop is CASTLPPLAGGAYEQYF. CDR3 bases: TGTGCCAGCACCCTCCCGCCTCTAGCGGGAGGGGCCTACGAGCAGTACTTC.

There are many counts of this clonotype. At one end the junction does not follow the germline gene, possibly because of a read error. This sequence joins TRBV6-5 and TRBJ2-7; D gene unclear. The CDR3 is 12 residues long. Per germline, CDR1 MNHEY and CDR2 SVGAGI. The CDR3 is CASSYGLETSNF. In nucleotides, the CDR3 is TGTGCCAGCAGTTATGGATTAGAGACCAGCAACTTC.

The chain employs TRBV12-3 or TRBV12-4 and TRBJ2-5, with D tentatively TRBD1 (6 bases). V lost 3 bases and J 1 base, leaving 15 bases between the germline ends. The CDR3 is made up of 16 amino acids. The CDR3 loop reads CASSLGARRFQETQYF. The CDR3 nucleotides read TGTGCCAGCAGTTTGGGGGCCAGGCGGTTCCAAGAGACCCAGTACTTC.

The table lists this clonotype with many counts. This may be a read error: a much more frequent sequence differs by one nucleotide. In DNA form, the CDR3 reads TGTGCCAGCAGTCTAGGACAGGCGAACACTGAAGCTCTCTTT. It translates to CASSLGQANTEALF. This chain uses TRBV12-3 or TRBV12-4 with TRBJ1-1; TRBD1 matches 7 bases. This CDR3 is built from 14 residues.

This clonotype was detected only a few times. The chain couples TRBV2 to TRBJ1-2; TRBD1 might be the D (5 bases). Trimming left V 11 bases short and J 7 bases short, with 23 bases between. Per the germline V gene, CDR1 is SNHLY and CDR2 is FYNNEI. The CDR3 is 14 amino acids. The CDR3 DNA reads TGTGCCGGACGGCGTGGGGGGGGAAATGGTGGCTACACCTTC. It yields the protein CAGRRGGGNGGYTF.

This chain connects TRBV24-1 to TRBJ2-2, with 9 bases matching TRBD1. Losses at the gene ends were 4 bases for V and 3 bases for J; bases not matched to a gene: 11. Germline V gene sequence: CDR1 KGHDR, CDR2 SFDVKD. The CDR3 loop spans 18 amino acids. This chain's CDR3 is CATSEGTGRREYTGELFF. The CDR3 coding sequence is TGTGCCACCAGTGAGGGGACAGGGCGGCGGGAGTACACCGGGGAGCTGTTTTTT.

This clonotype was observed at least ten times. The V call is TRBV6-1, the J call TRBJ2-5, with 7 bases aligning to TRBD1. V gave up 3 bases and J gave up 5 bases; unmatched junction bases: 3. The CDR3 extends over 13 amino acids. In germline, CDR1 is MNHNS, CDR2 SASEGT. Here the CDR3 reads CASSETGPETQYF. CDR3 in DNA: TGTGCCAGCAGTGAGACAGGGCCCGAGACCCAGTACTTC.

The chain carries TRBV4-1 and TRBJ1-5; TRBD1 matches 7 bases. CDR1 and CDR2 from the germline V gene are MGHRA and YSYEKL. The CDR3 consists of 16 residues. The trim removed 4 bases at V and 5 bases at J, leaving 11 bases unmatched. CDR3 sequence reads: CASSPAGQFLDQPQHF. For the CDR3, the DNA is TGCGCCAGCAGCCCAGCGGGACAGTTTCTCGATCAGCCCCAGCATTTT.

This clonotype came up many times. The V gene is TRBV6-5, the J gene TRBJ2-5; no definite D call. There are 15 residues in the CDR3. Germline CDR1 MNHEY, CDR2 SVGAGI. V lost 0 bases and J 5 bases, leaving 13 bases between the germline ends. The CDR3 bases are TGTGCCAGCAGTTACTCCTCGACCCGTTTTGAGACCCAGTACTTC. The encoded protein is CASSYSSTRFETQYF.

The chain joins TRBV28 to TRBJ2-7, with unresolved D. The V and J ends lost 4 bases and 3 bases respectively, with 19 bases between them. The CDR3 extends over 16 amino acids. Germline values: CDR1 MDHEN, CDR2 SYDVKM. CDR3 coding DNA: TGTGCCAGCAGTTCCCCCGTAGGGATGATAGACTACGAGCAGTACTTC. Translated: CASSSPVGMIDYEQYF.

This clonotype was seen repeatedly, ten times or more. The chain uses TRBV28 and TRBJ1-1; possibly TRBD1 for D (5 bases). The CDR3 length is 13 residues. Germline CDR1 and CDR2: MDHEN and SYDVKM. V was pared by 5 bases and J by 1 base, with 8 bases between. This CDR3 reads CASSPGQNTEAFF. CDR3 coding DNA: TGTGCCAGCAGTCCAGGACAGAACACTGAAGCTTTCTTT. The variable domain in full, completed from reference TRBV28 and TRBJ1-1, reads DVKVTQSSRYLVKRTGEKVFLECVQDMDHENMFWYRQDPGLGLRLIYFSYDVKMKEKGDIPEGYSVSREKKERFSLILESASTNQTSMYLCASSPGQNTEAFFGQGTRLTVV.

DNA of the CDR3: TGTGCCAGCAGCTTATGGGACATACCCACCGGGGAGCTGTTTTTT. It translates to CASSLWDIPTGELFF. The chain links TRBV11-3 to TRBJ2-2, with D perhaps TRBD1 (6 bases). Per the germline V gene, CDR1 is SGHNT and CDR2 is YENEEA. The CDR3 spans 15 residues. Trimming shortened V by 2 bases and J by 4 bases, and 11 bases separated the two germline ends.

This clonotype was counted at least ten times. The gene calls are TRBV12-5 and TRBJ2-7; TRBD2 agrees at 8 bases. CDR1 is LGHNT and CDR2 is FRNRAP in the germline V gene. CDR3 size: 17 residues. V gave up 2 bases and J gave up 3 bases; unmatched junction bases: 12. The CDR3 DNA sequence: TGTGCTAGTGGTTTGCCGATTAGCGGGACCCCTTTCTACGAGCAGTACTTC. Protein product: CASGLPISGTPFYEQYF.

As concerns this clonotype: Relative to the germline gene, one junction end is altered; a read error may explain this. The chain recombines TRBV6-1 with TRBJ1-2; TRBD1 matches 9 bases. In germline, CDR1 is MNHNS, CDR2 SASEGT. The CDR3 runs 14 residues. CDR3 coding DNA: TGTGCCAGCAGGGAAGAACAGGGGGCTGGAGGCTACACCTTC. Translating it yields CASREEQGAGGYTF.

In this sample, this clonotype turned up many times. The V and J genes are TRBV28 and TRBJ2-5; D unresolved. V lost 1 base, J lost 9 bases, and 12 bases lay in between. The CDR3 totals 13 residues. The germline CDR1 and CDR2 sequences are MDHEN and SYDVKM. This CDR3 is CASSLSASWAQYF. The DNA for the CDR3 is TGTGCCAGCAGTTTATCGGCCTCGTGGGCCCAGTACTTC.

This chain joins TRBV5-6 and TRBJ1-6; the D gene is possibly TRBD1 (5 bases). The V end was cut by 4 bases, the J end by 9 bases, with 20 bases between. CDR1 is SGHDT and CDR2 is YYEEEE in the germline V gene. This CDR3 region has 16 residues. CDR3 amino acids: CASSPGGALLSSPLHF. In DNA form, the CDR3 reads TGTGCCAGCAGCCCCGGAGGGGCTTTATTGAGTTCACCCCTCCACTTT. The variable domain in full, completed from reference TRBV5-6 and TRBJ1-6, reads DAGVTQSPTHLIKTRGQQVTLRCSPKSGHDTVSWYQQALGQGPQFIFQYYEEEERQRGNFPDRFSGHQFPNYSSELNVNALLLGDSALYLCASSPGGALLSSPLHFGNGTRLTVT.

This clonotype was counted many times. The chain is built from TRBV27 and TRBJ1-1; D gene uncertain. Deletions cut 1 base from V and 5 bases from J, with 11 bases between. There are 14 residues in the CDR3. Germline values: CDR1 MNHEY, CDR2 SMNVEV (reference sequence). The CDR3 protein is CASSLLFRGTEAFF. In nucleotides, the CDR3 is TGTGCCAGCAGTTTATTGTTTCGCGGGACTGAAGCTTTCTTT.

This clonotype was recorded many times. The CDR3 reads CASSLAATGHYEQYF. CDR3 in DNA: TGTGCCAGCAGCTTAGCGGCGACAGGGCACTACGAGCAGTACTTC. The chain is built from TRBV7-2 and TRBJ2-7; 7 positions agree with TRBD1. The CDR3 spans 15 residues. Germline V gene lookup returns CDR1 SGHTA and CDR2 FQGNSA. Trimming cost V 0 bases and J 3 bases; bases outside gene matches: 5.

This clonotype came up a few times. The rearrangement uses TRBV4-1 and TRBJ2-7; D remains ambiguous. V shed 3 bases and J shed 5 bases, with 17 bases lying between them. This CDR3 has 15 residues. CDR1 and CDR2 (germline): MGHRA, YSYEKL. The CDR3 DNA sequence: TGCGCCAGCAGCCATGTCCGAGCCCAACGCCACGAGCAGTACTTC. Amino acid sequence: CASSHVRAQRHEQYF.